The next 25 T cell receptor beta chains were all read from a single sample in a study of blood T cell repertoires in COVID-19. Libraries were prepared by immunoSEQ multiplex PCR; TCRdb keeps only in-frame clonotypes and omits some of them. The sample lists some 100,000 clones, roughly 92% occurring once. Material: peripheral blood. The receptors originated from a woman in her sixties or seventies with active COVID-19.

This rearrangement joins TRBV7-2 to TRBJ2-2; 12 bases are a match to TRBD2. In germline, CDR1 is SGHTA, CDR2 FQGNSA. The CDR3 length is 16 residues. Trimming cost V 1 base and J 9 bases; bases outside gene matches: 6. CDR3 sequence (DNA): TGTGCCAGCAGCTTAGTGTCGCTAGCGGGAGGGCGGGAGCTGTTTTTT. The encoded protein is CASSLVSLAGGRELFF.

The chain's CDR3 is CASSSPWGESAGTEAFF. Written as DNA, the CDR3 is TGTGCCAGCAGCTCCCCCTGGGGAGAATCGGCGGGCACTGAAGCTTTCTTT. V and J are TRBV7-7 and TRBJ1-1, with no clear D. The CDR3 has 17 residues. V lost 4 bases to trimming and J lost 4 bases, with 22 bases between them. The germline V gene encodes CDR1 SSHAT and CDR2 FNYEAQ (reference sequence).

CDR3 DNA sequence: TGTGCCAGCAGCCCGCCCGGGTTGCAAGAGACCCAGTACTTC. It is translated as CASSPPGLQETQYF. The chain is built from TRBV7-2 and TRBJ2-5, with D hard to call. V gave up 5 bases and J gave up 2 bases, with 12 bases separating them. The V gene's germline CDR1 is SGHTA and CDR2 FQGNSA. The CDR3 has 14 residues.

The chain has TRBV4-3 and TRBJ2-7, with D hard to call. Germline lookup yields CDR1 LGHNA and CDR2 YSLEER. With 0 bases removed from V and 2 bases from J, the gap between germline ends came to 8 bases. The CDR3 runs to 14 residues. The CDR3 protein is CASSQDLRPYEQYF. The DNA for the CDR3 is TGCGCCAGCAGCCAAGACCTGCGCCCCTACGAGCAGTACTTC.

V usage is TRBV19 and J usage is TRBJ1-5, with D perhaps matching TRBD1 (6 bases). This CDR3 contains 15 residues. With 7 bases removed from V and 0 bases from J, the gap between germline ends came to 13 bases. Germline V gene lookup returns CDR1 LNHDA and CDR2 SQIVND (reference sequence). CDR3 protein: CASTWGQFSNQPQHF. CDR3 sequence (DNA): TGTGCCAGTACCTGGGGGCAGTTTAGCAATCAGCCCCAGCATTTT.

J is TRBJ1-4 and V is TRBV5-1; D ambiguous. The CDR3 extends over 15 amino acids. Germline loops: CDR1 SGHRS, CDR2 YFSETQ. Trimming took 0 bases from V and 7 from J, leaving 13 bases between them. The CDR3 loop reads CASSLDGKRSEKLFF. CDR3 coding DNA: TGCGCCAGCAGCTTGGACGGGAAAAGGAGTGAAAAACTGTTTTTT.

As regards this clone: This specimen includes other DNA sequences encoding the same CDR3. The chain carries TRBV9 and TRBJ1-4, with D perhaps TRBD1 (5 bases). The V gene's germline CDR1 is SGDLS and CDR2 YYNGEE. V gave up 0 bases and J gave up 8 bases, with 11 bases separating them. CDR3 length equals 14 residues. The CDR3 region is CASSVGQGGEKLFF. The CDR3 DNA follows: TGTGCCAGCAGCGTAGGTCAGGGTGGCGAAAAACTGTTTTTT.

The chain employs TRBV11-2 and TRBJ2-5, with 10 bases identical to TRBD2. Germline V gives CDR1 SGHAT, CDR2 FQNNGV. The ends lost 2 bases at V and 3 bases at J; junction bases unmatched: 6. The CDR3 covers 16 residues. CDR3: CASSLRTSGYKETQYF. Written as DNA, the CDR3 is TGTGCCAGCAGCTTAAGGACTAGCGGATATAAAGAGACCCAGTACTTC. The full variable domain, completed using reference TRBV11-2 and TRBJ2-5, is EAGVAQSPRYKIIEKRQSVAFWCNPISGHATLYWYQQILGQGPKLLIQFQNNGVVDDSQLPKDRFSAERLKGVDSTLKIQPAKLEDSAVYLCASSLRTSGYKETQYFGPGTRLLVL.

The CDR3, as DNA: TGTGCCACCTTATCGGGACAGGGCTTTAGGACCCAGTACTTC. Protein: CATLSGQGFRTQYF. This rearrangement joins TRBV6-5 to TRBJ2-5; 9 nucleotides line up with TRBD1. Per the germline V gene, CDR1 is MNHEY and CDR2 is SVGAGI. The CDR3 is 14 residues long. V was clipped by 10 bases and J by 7 bases; unmatched bases: 13.

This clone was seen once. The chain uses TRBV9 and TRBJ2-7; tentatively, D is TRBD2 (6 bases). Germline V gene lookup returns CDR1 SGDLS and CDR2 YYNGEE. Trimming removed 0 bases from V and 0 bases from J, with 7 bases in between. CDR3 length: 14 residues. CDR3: CASSVGTNSYEQYF. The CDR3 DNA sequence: TGTGCCAGCAGCGTAGGGACTAACTCCTACGAGCAGTACTTC.

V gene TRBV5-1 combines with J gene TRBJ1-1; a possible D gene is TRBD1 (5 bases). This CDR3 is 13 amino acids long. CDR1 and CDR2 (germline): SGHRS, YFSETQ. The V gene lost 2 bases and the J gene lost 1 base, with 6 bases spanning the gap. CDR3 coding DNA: TGCGCCAGCAGCTTACAGGAGAACACTGAAGCTTTCTTT. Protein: CASSLQENTEAFF.

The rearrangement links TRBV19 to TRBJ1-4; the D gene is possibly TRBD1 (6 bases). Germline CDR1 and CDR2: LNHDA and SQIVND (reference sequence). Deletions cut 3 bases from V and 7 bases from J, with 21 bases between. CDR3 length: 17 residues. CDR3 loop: CASSIVMRTGRAEKLFF. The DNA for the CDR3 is TGTGCCAGTAGTATTGTGATGCGTACAGGGAGGGCTGAAAAACTGTTTTTT. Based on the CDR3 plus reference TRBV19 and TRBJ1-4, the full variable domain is DGGITQSPKYLFRKEGQNVTLSCEQNLNHDAMYWYRQDPGQGLRLIYYSQIVNDFQKGDIAEGYSVSREKKESFPLTVTSAQKNPTAFYLCASSIVMRTGRAEKLFFGSGTQLSVL.

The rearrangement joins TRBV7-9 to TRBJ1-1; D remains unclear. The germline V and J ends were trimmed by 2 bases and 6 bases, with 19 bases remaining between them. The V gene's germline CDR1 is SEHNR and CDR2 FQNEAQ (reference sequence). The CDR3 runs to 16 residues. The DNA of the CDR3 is TGTGCCAGCAGCTTAAGCAGGCGGTCGTCGGGGTCTGAAGCTTTCTTT. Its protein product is CASSLSRRSSGSEAFF.

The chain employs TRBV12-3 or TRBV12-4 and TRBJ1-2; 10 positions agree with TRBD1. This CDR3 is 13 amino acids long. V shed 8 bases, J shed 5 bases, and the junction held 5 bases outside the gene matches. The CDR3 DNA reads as TGTGCCAGCGCACCGGGACAGGGGTATGGCTACACCTTC. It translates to CASAPGQGYGYTF.

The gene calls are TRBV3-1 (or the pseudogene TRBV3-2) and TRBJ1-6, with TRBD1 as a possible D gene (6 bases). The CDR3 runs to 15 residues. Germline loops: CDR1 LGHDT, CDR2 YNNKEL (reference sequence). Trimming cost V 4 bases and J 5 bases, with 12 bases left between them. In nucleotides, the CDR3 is TGTGCCAGCAGCCCGGACAGCGCTAATAATTCACCCCTCCACTTT. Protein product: CASSPDSANNSPLHF.

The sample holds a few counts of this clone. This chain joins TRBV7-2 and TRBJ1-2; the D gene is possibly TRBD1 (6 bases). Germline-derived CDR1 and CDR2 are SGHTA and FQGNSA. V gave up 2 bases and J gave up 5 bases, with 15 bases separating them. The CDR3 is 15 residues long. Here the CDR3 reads CASSLKQGGGYGYTF. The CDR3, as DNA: TGTGCCAGCAGCTTAAAACAGGGCGGGGGTTATGGCTACACCTTC. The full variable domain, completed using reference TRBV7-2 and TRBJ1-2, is GAGVSQSPSNKVTEKGKDVELRCDPISGHTALYWYRQSLGQGLEFLIYFQGNSAPDKSGLPSDRFSAERTGGSVSTLTIQRTQQEDSAVYLCASSLKQGGGYGYTFGSGTRLTVV.

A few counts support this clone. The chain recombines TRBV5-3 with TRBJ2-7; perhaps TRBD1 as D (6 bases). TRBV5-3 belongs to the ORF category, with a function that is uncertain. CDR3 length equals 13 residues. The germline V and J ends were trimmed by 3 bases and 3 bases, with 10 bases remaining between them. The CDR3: CARSSGVFYEQYF. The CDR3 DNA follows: TGTGCCAGAAGCTCAGGGGTTTTCTACGAGCAGTACTTC.

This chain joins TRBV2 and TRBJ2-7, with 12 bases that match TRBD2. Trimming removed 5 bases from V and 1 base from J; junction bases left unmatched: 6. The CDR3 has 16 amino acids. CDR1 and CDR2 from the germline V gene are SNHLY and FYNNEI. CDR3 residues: CASSHRTSGASYEQYF. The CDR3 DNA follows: TGTGCCAGCAGTCACAGGACTAGCGGGGCATCCTACGAGCAGTACTTC.

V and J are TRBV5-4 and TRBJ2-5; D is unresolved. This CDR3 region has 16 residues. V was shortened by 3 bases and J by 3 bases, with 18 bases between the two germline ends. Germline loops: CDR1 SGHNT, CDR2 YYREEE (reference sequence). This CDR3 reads CASSSVAQTMKETQYF. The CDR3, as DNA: TGTGCCAGCAGCTCGGTGGCCCAGACAATGAAAGAGACCCAGTACTTC.

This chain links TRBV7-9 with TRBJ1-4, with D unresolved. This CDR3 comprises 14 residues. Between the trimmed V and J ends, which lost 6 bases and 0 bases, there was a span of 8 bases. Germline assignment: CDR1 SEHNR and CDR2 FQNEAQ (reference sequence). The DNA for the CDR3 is TGTGCCAGCAGTCGTAGTTCAACTAATGAAAAACTGTTTTTT. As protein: CASSRSSTNEKLFF.

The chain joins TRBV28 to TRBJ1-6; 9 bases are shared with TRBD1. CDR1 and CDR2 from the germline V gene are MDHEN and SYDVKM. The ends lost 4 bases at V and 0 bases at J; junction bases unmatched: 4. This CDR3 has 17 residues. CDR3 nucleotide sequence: TGTGCCAGCAGTTCCGGACAGGGGAGCTCCTATAATTCACCCCTCCACTTT. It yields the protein CASSSGQGSSYNSPLHF.

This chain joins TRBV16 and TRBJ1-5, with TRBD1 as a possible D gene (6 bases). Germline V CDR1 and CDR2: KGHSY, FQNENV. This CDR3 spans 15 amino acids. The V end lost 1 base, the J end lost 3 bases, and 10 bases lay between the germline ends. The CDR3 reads CASSQYRTDNQPQHF. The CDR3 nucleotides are TGTGCCAGCAGCCAATATAGGACAGACAATCAGCCCCAGCATTTT.

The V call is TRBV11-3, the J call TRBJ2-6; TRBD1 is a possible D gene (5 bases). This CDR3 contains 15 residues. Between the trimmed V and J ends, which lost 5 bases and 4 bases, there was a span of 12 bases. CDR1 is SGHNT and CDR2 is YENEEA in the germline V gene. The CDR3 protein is CASSPRDGGANVLTF. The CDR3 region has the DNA TGTGCCAGCAGCCCCAGGGATGGCGGGGCCAACGTCCTGACTTTC.

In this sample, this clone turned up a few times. CDR3 loop: CAWSVRTNLNTEAFF. In DNA form, the CDR3 reads TGTGCCTGGAGTGTACGGACAAATCTGAACACTGAAGCTTTCTTT. J is TRBJ1-1 and V is TRBV30; possibly TRBD1 for D (5 bases). Trimming left V 0 bases short and J 0 bases short, with 11 bases between. Germline V gene data show CDR1 as GTSNPN and CDR2 as SVGIG (reference sequence). The CDR3 runs to 15 residues.

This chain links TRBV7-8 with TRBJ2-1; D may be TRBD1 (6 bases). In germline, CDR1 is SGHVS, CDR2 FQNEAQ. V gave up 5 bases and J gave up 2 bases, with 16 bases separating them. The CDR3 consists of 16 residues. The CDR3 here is CASSGDSGAPYNEQFF. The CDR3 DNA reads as TGTGCCAGCAGCGGAGACTCAGGGGCTCCCTACAATGAGCAGTTCTTC.